This T cell receptor beta chain emerged from a study of memory CD4+ T cells and cytomegalovirus serostatus. The sort gate was single viable CD3+CD4+CD8-CD45RO+ cells for memory CD4+ T cells. The V and J ends lost 2 bases and 1 base respectively, with 6 bases between them. This CDR3 region has 13 residues. Germline V gene data show CDR1 as SGDLS and CDR2 as YYNGEE. TCRdb's table, derived via immunoSEQ multiplex PCR, lists solely in-frame clones and lacks some. The table records 46,000 or so clones, 78% of them present only once. The TCR comes from an adult in good health and CMV-seronegative. The chain combines TRBV9 with TRBJ1-1, with D unresolved. The sequencing sample was made of memory CD4+ T cells from blood. This CDR3 is CASSVAANTEAFF. The CDR3 DNA reads TGTGCCAGCAGCGTGGCGGCGAACACTGAAGCTTTCTTT. Full variable domain (rest looked up from reference TRBV9 and TRBJ1-1): DSGVTQTPKHLITATGQRVTLRCSPRSGDLSVYWYQQSLDQGLQFLIQYYNGEERAKGNILERFSAQQFPDLHSELNLSSLELGDSALYFCASSVAANTEAFFGQGTRLTVV.